These 28 T cell receptor beta chains were all obtained from the same sample, sequenced in a study of Ad26.COV2.S vaccination and SARS-CoV-2 variants. The table came from immunoSEQ multiplex PCR; TCRdb's copy has only in-frame clones and leaves some out. This table has roughly 390,000 clones, approximately 86% appearing once. The treatment denotes: about 20 received Ad26.COV2.S at low or high dose, single or two shots; 5 received placebo; per-sample allocation not given. Sampling was performed 63 days after the first vaccine or placebo injection. The sample in question was peripheral blood, obtained in a trial of Ad26.COV2.S vaccine versus placebo. These receptors were obtained from a person aged 18 to 65 who received the Ad26.COV2.S COVID-19 vaccine or a placebo.

This clone appeared once. This chain joins TRBV19 and TRBJ1-1, with unresolved D. From germline, CDR1 is LNHDA and CDR2 SQIVND (reference sequence). CDR3 length: 15 amino acids. The germline V and J ends were trimmed by 3 bases and 0 bases, with 11 bases remaining between them. The CDR3 DNA is TGTGCCAGTAGTATCCCCCAGGTCCTGAACACTGAAGCTTTCTTT. Translated, it gives CASSIPQVLNTEAFF.

The V and J genes are TRBV7-6 and TRBJ2-1; 12 nucleotides match TRBD2. Trimming at V came to 5 bases and at J to 9 bases, leaving 8 bases not matched to a gene. Looked up from germline, CDR1 is SGHVS and CDR2 is FNYEAQ. This CDR3 spans 15 amino acids. DNA for the CDR3: TGTGCCAGCAGCCAAGCGACTAGCGGGGGAGCTGAGCAGTTCTTC. Translating gives CASSQATSGGAEQFF. The full variable domain, rest sourced from reference TRBV7-6 and TRBJ2-1, is GAGVSQSPRYKVTKRGQDVALRCDPISGHVSLYWYRQALGQGPEFLTYFNYEAQQDKSGLPNDRFSAERPEGSISTLTIQRTEQRDSAMYRCASSQATSGGAEQFFGPGTRLTVL.

Notes on this clone: One junction end disagrees with the germline gene, perhaps due to a read error. This chain uses TRBV6-1 with TRBJ2-7; 10 bases map to TRBD1. There are 15 residues in the CDR3. Germline V gene lookup returns CDR1 MNHNS and CDR2 SASEGT. The CDR3 protein is CASSQAPGQGTEQYF. CDR3 DNA sequence: TGTGCCAGCAGTCAAGCCCCGGGACAGGGGACCGAGCAGTACTTC.

This chain uses TRBV5-1 with TRBJ1-4; D is undetermined. In germline, CDR1 is SGHRS, CDR2 YFSETQ. This CDR3 comprises 12 residues. V was pared by 7 bases and J by 8 bases, with 12 bases between. For the CDR3, the DNA is TGCGCCAGCTCCGAGGGCGGCGAAAAACTGTTTTTT. Translated, it gives CASSEGGEKLFF.

The chain employs TRBV27 and TRBJ1-3; no clear D gene. This CDR3 contains 16 residues. The germline V and J ends were trimmed by 3 bases and 0 bases, with 12 bases remaining between them. Germline CDR1 is MNHEY and CDR2 is SMNVEV (reference sequence). The CDR3 DNA reads TGTGCCAGCAGTTTGTCGGGGATAGGCTCTGGAAACACCATATATTTT. Translating it yields CASSLSGIGSGNTIYF.

The rearrangement uses TRBV4-1 and TRBJ1-3; D is undetermined. Germline CDR1 and CDR2: MGHRA and YSYEKL. Trimming pared 1 base from V and 4 bases from J, leaving 11 bases between. The CDR3 totals 15 residues. This CDR3 reads CASSQVLTLGNTIYF. Here the CDR3 DNA reads TGCGCCAGCAGCCAAGTCTTGACTCTCGGAAACACCATATATTTT.

V is TRBV10-1 and J is TRBJ1-1; D gene unclear. Looked up from germline, CDR1 is WNHNN and CDR2 is SYGVQD (reference sequence). The CDR3 spans 13 residues. The V and J ends lost 3 bases and 3 bases respectively, with 8 bases between them. The CDR3 region is CASSEVRDTEAFF. CDR3 nucleotides: TGCGCCAGCAGTGAAGTTCGGGACACTGAAGCTTTCTTT.

The chain couples TRBV5-4 to TRBJ2-6; 9 positions agree with TRBD1. The germline CDR1 and CDR2 sequences are SGHNT and YYREEE (reference sequence). Trimming at V came to 5 bases and at J to 4 bases, leaving 10 bases not matched to a gene. This CDR3 has 17 residues. CDR3 residues: CASSSGQGTKGANVLTF. In nucleotides, the CDR3 is TGTGCCAGCAGTTCCGGACAGGGGACAAAGGGGGCCAACGTCCTGACTTTC. The whole variable domain, remainder taken from reference TRBV5-4 and TRBJ2-6, is ETGVTQSPTHLIKTRGQQVTLRCSSQSGHNTVSWYQQALGQGPQFIFQYYREEENGRGNFPPRFSGLQFPNYSSELNVNALELDDSALYLCASSSGQGTKGANVLTFGAGSRLTVL.

The chain is built from TRBV5-1 and TRBJ2-7; the match to TRBD1 covers 7 bases. This CDR3 region has 14 residues. CDR1 and CDR2 (germline): SGHRS, YFSETQ. V lost 4 bases to trimming and J lost 2 bases; unmatched junction nucleotides: 6. This chain's CDR3 is CASSTWTGTYEQYF. The CDR3 DNA reads TGCGCCAGCAGCACGTGGACAGGAACCTACGAGCAGTACTTC.

This chain uses TRBV4-3 with TRBJ2-1; D is possibly TRBD1 (5 bases). This CDR3 has 16 residues. Trimming shortened V by 3 bases and J by 1 base, and 13 bases separated the two germline ends. From germline, CDR1 is LGHNA and CDR2 YSLEER. CDR3 loop: CASSHHRLPSYNEQFF. CDR3 DNA sequence: TGCGCCAGCAGCCACCACAGGTTGCCGTCCTACAATGAGCAGTTCTTC.

This chain uses TRBV6-5 with TRBJ2-5, with TRBD2 as a possible D gene (7 bases). CDR1 is MNHEY and CDR2 is SVGAGI in the germline V gene. The CDR3 contains 13 residues. V gave up 9 bases and J gave up 4 bases, with 15 bases separating them. The chain's CDR3 is CASRLRGGETQYF. In DNA form, the CDR3 reads TGTGCCAGTCGCCTTAGGGGGGGAGAGACCCAGTACTTC.

This sequence joins TRBV10-3 and TRBJ2-7, with D tentatively TRBD1 (5 bases). Germline CDR1 reads ENHRY; CDR2 reads SYGVKD. CDR3 length: 14 residues. Trimming took off 0 bases at V and 6 bases at J, with 12 bases between the two ends. The CDR3 is CAISESMGTGEQYF. DNA for the CDR3: TGTGCCATCAGTGAGTCGATGGGTACAGGCGAGCAGTACTTC.

The chain has TRBV6-1 and TRBJ1-6; maybe TRBD1 (6 bases). Germline CDR1 MNHNS, CDR2 SASEGT. The CDR3 spans 16 residues. Deletions cut 1 base from V and 14 bases from J, with 21 bases between. The DNA for the CDR3 is TGTGCCAGCAGTGAAGGTTTTACAGGGACTCATGGGGCCCTCCACTTT. It translates to CASSEGFTGTHGALHF.

V gene TRBV6-6 combines with J gene TRBJ2-2; maybe TRBD2 (6 bases). CDR3 length: 15 amino acids. Trimming took 6 bases from V and 4 from J, leaving 15 bases between them. In germline, CDR1 is MNHNY, CDR2 SVGAGI (reference sequence). The CDR3: CASSTLGEATGELFF. CDR3 nucleotides: TGTGCCAGCAGCACTCTAGGGGAGGCCACCGGGGAGCTGTTTTTT.

The chain has TRBV7-9 and TRBJ1-3; D remains unclear. The length of the CDR3 is 16 residues. Germline V gene sequence: CDR1 SEHNR, CDR2 FQNEAQ (reference sequence). Deletions cut 3 bases from V and 0 bases from J, with 12 bases between. CDR3 bases: TGTGCCAGCAGCTTCGAAGTTCGATACTCTGGAAACACCATATATTTT. Translating it yields CASSFEVRYSGNTIYF.

The chain links TRBV5-1 to TRBJ2-7; unclear D gene. Trimming stripped 1 base from V and 3 bases from J, with 20 bases between. Germline V gives CDR1 SGHRS, CDR2 YFSETQ. CDR3 size: 17 residues. The CDR3 protein is CASSLPPRPFQNYEQYF. CDR3 bases: TGCGCCAGCAGCTTGCCCCCCCGCCCTTTTCAGAACTACGAGCAGTACTTC.

This clone was detected ten times or more. The sample contains more than one DNA sequence encoding this CDR3. This chain links TRBV7-2 with TRBJ1-3, with D unclear. V was shortened by 0 bases and J by 1 base, with 1 base between the two germline ends. Per germline, CDR1 SGHTA and CDR2 FQGNSA. The CDR3 totals 13 residues. The CDR3 sequence: CASSLASGNTIYF. The CDR3, as DNA: TGTGCCAGCAGCTTAGCATCTGGAAACACCATATATTTT.

This chain joins TRBV5-1 and TRBJ1-1, with 8 bases that match TRBD1. From germline, CDR1 is SGHRS and CDR2 YFSETQ. The CDR3 length is 16 residues. V lost 4 bases, J lost 0 bases, and 8 bases stayed unmatched. The CDR3 coding sequence is TGCGCCAGCAGCGCGGCCGGGACAGGCATGAACACTGAAGCTTTCTTT. Its protein product is CASSAAGTGMNTEAFF.

The rearrangement uses TRBV5-8 and TRBJ2-3, with D possibly matching TRBD1 (7 bases). The V gene's germline CDR1 is SGHTS and CDR2 YDEGEE. The CDR3 extends over 17 amino acids. Trimming left V 0 bases short and J 5 bases short, with 19 bases between. CDR3 sequence: CASSLEQGGGSRDTQYF. The CDR3 DNA follows: TGTGCCAGCAGCTTGGAGCAGGGGGGAGGCTCGAGAGATACGCAGTATTTT.

V and J are TRBV7-8 and TRBJ2-7; D perhaps matches TRBD2 (6 bases). The germline V and J ends were trimmed by 1 base and 0 bases, with 13 bases remaining between them. Germline-derived CDR1 and CDR2 are SGHVS and FQNEAQ. This CDR3 is 16 amino acids long. CDR3 coding DNA: TGTGCCAGCAGCTTAGGCGGGACTCCCAGCTCCTACGAGCAGTACTTC. It yields the protein CASSLGGTPSSYEQYF.

The gene calls are TRBV30 and TRBJ1-6; tentative D call: TRBD1 (6 bases). Trimming removed 4 bases at V and 7 bases at J, with 14 bases between. Per the germline V gene, CDR1 is GTSNPN and CDR2 is SVGIG (reference sequence). The CDR3 sequence is 14 residues long. The DNA for the CDR3 is TGTGCCTGGACAGGGGCTGGGGTGAATTCACCCCTCCACTTT. Translated, it gives CAWTGAGVNSPLHF.

This rearrangement joins TRBV5-6 to TRBJ1-5; no firm D call. The CDR3 loop spans 15 amino acids. V was pared by 2 bases and J by 0 bases, with 9 bases between. Germline CDR1 reads SGHDT; CDR2 reads YYEEEE. This chain's CDR3 is CASSLRVYSNQPQHF. CDR3 DNA: TGTGCCAGCAGCTTAAGAGTCTATAGCAATCAGCCCCAGCATTTT.

This chain uses TRBV10-3 with TRBJ1-5; D is uncertain. This CDR3 comprises 15 residues. Germline assignment: CDR1 ENHRY and CDR2 SYGVKD. Trimming removed 2 bases from V and 7 bases from J, with 15 bases in between. The CDR3 protein is CAISETGQANQPQHF. The CDR3 nucleotides read TGTGCCATCAGTGAGACGGGCCAGGCCAACCAGCCCCAGCATTTT.

V is TRBV21-1 and J is TRBJ2-3; the D segment call TRBD2 is taken from the table without a DNA check. TRBV21-1 is a pseudogene segment. The length of the CDR3 is 14 residues. The CDR3 reads CARLGEAQGDTQYF. CDR3 bases: TGTGCCAGGCTGGGGGAGGCCCAGGGCGATACGCAGTATTTT.

The chain joins TRBV6-5 to TRBJ2-4, with D perhaps matching TRBD2 (5 bases). Trimming took off 10 bases at V and 2 bases at J, with 12 bases between the two ends. The germline V gene encodes CDR1 MNHEY and CDR2 SVGAGI. The CDR3 is 13 amino acids. CDR3 nucleotide sequence: TGTGCCAAACCCGGGGATCCCAAAAACATTCAGTACTTC. Residues: CAKPGDPKNIQYF.

The rearrangement joins TRBV7-9 to TRBJ2-3; 11 nucleotides align to TRBD2. This CDR3 has 18 residues. V dropped 7 bases and J dropped 0; count of bases not matched to a gene: 12. The V gene's germline CDR1 is SEHNR and CDR2 FQNEAQ (reference sequence). CDR3 in amino acids: CASIGTGLADSSTDTQYF. Here the CDR3 DNA reads TGTGCCAGCATCGGGACGGGACTAGCGGATTCTAGCACAGATACGCAGTATTTT.

The chain links TRBV3-1 (or the pseudogene TRBV3-2) to TRBJ2-1; no definite D call. The length of the CDR3 is 15 residues. Per the germline V gene, CDR1 is LGHDT and CDR2 is YNNKEL (reference sequence). V was cut by 5 bases and J by 2 bases, with 13 bases left in between. CDR3 amino acids: CASSYRSSTYNEQFF. Here the CDR3 DNA reads TGTGCCAGCAGCTATCGGAGCTCCACCTACAATGAGCAGTTCTTC.

This clone was observed a few times. The genes are TRBV27 and TRBJ1-6, with D possibly TRBD1 on 5 matching bases. V was pared by 6 bases and J by 2 bases, with 17 bases between. Germline V gives CDR1 MNHEY, CDR2 SMNVEV (reference sequence). CDR3 length equals 17 residues. The CDR3 here is CASRAAQGLTYNSPLHF. The CDR3 DNA follows: TGTGCCAGCAGAGCAGCCCAGGGACTCACCTATAATTCACCCCTCCACTTT.